The clone carrying this T cell receptor beta chain was found once. Produced via immunoSEQ multiplex PCR; TCRdb's table is partial and in-frame only. The table includes some 52,000 clones, 94% detected once. The data were taken from a study of OX40 agonist ivuxolimab in advanced cancers. The overall study: Of mixed ages from about 23 to 79 and averaging roughly 66 years, the group was over 80% male. The study reported partial responses in three patients: one hepatocellular carcinoma, two cutaneous melanoma.

The V and J ends lost 5 bases and 7 bases respectively, with 18 bases between them. This CDR3 contains 15 residues. Germline V gene data show CDR1 as LNHDA and CDR2 as SQIVND (reference sequence). This material consisted of CD4+ or CD8+ T cells sorted from blood, taken in a trial of the OX40 agonist ivuxolimab. The source is an adult with an advanced solid tumor such as melanoma, head and neck, liver or kidney cancer. V usage is TRBV19 and J usage is TRBJ2-1; tentative D call: TRBD2 (6 bases). This chain's CDR3 is CASSPPVVAANEQFF. The CDR3 region has the DNA TGTGCCAGTAGTCCCCCTGTGGTAGCGGCGAATGAGCAGTTCTTC. Drawing the rest from reference TRBV19 and TRBJ2-1, the complete variable domain is DGGITQSPKYLFRKEGQNVTLSCEQNLNHDAMYWYRQDPGQGLRLIYYSQIVNDFQKGDIAEGYSVSREKKESFPLTVTSAQKNPTAFYLCASSPPVVAANEQFFGPGTRLTVL.